The 8 T cell receptor beta chains in this list originate from one sample, sequenced in a study of shared T cell receptors in the human thymus (TCRdb year 2021). Libraries were prepared through the immunoSEQ multiplex PCR assay. TCRdb limited this immuneACCESS table to in-frame rearrangements with V and J called. A share of clones is missing; checked studies link under half to unresolved V genes, and the rest is unexplained. For this sample the table gives about 500,000 clones, of which about four fifths were detected only once. More than 0.01% of the sample is held by the ten biggest clonotypes. The sample was also linked to a second study, of human thymus T cells.

The material sequenced was thymocytes. The receptors here all came from a boy less than two years old with a congenital heart defect. Donor details come from another sample of the same person, matched by shared clones.

This sequence joins TRBV6-6 and TRBJ1-1; 8 bases match TRBD1. The germline CDR1 and CDR2 sequences are MNHNY and SVGAGI (reference sequence). Unmatched junction bases numbered 6, after V lost 3 bases and J lost 6 bases. The CDR3 runs 14 residues. CDR3 coding DNA: TGTGCCAGCAGTTATGGTGGCAGGGGGCCTGAAGCTTTCTTT. Encoded protein: CASSYGGRGPEAFF.

This chain joins TRBV14 and TRBJ1-1, with a tentative D call TRBD1 (5 bases). V was trimmed by 0 bases and J by 2 bases, leaving 16 bases between them. Germline CDR1 and CDR2: SGHDN and FVKESK. This CDR3 contains 17 residues. The CDR3 DNA sequence: TGTGCCAGCAGCCAAGATCGTTTCGGACACAAAAACACTGAAGCTTTCTTT. Translated, it gives CASSQDRFGHKNTEAFF.

The chain employs TRBV4-1 and TRBJ2-1; a weak D match, TRBD1 (5 bases). Germline V CDR1 and CDR2: MGHRA, YSYEKL. The CDR3 is 15 amino acids. The V gene lost 3 bases and the J gene lost 0 bases, with 9 bases spanning the gap. The CDR3 bases are TGCGCCAGCAGCCAGCAGGGCCTCTCCTACAATGAGCAGTTCTTC. Translated: CASSQQGLSYNEQFF.

V usage is TRBV7-8 and J usage is TRBJ2-7; 7 nucleotides align to TRBD2. The germline V gene encodes CDR1 SGHVS and CDR2 FQNEAQ. Trimming took 1 base from V and 0 from J; bases not matched to a gene: 3. The CDR3 runs 15 residues. CDR3 DNA sequence: TGTGCCAGCAGCTTAGTCCGACTAGCCTCCTACGAGCAGTACTTC. As protein: CASSLVRLASYEQYF.

This clone has just one count. CDR3 sequence reads: CASSFGGSYEQYF. CDR3 sequence (DNA): TGTGCCAGCAGTTTCGGTGGCTCCTACGAGCAGTACTTC. J is TRBJ2-7 and V is TRBV28; D is unclear. Trimming took off 3 bases at V and 0 bases at J, with 6 bases between the two ends. This CDR3 is 13 amino acids long. Germline-derived CDR1 and CDR2 are MDHEN and SYDVKM.

The chain uses TRBV27 and TRBJ1-5; 10 bases agree with TRBD1. The germline V gene has CDR1 MNHEY and CDR2 SMNVEV (reference sequence). The J segment lost 5 bases and the V segment lost 8 bases, leaving 9 bases of the junction unmatched. The CDR3 covers 15 residues. The DNA for the CDR3 is TGTGCCAGCCGGGACAGGGGAAAAAGGGATCAGCCCCAGCATTTT. Encoded protein: CASRDRGKRDQPQHF.

The chain has TRBV5-8 and TRBJ1-2, with TRBD1 matching over 7 bases. The V gene's germline CDR1 is SGHTS and CDR2 YDEGEE. The CDR3 spans 15 residues. The trim removed 2 bases at V and 9 bases at J, leaving 13 bases unmatched. This chain's CDR3 is CASSLRTGPGYRYTF. CDR3 bases: TGTGCCAGCAGCTTACGGACAGGCCCAGGGTATCGCTACACCTTC.

The sample holds one count of this clone. This chain uses TRBV7-2 with TRBJ1-5; D gene ambiguous. This CDR3 contains 16 residues. The germline V gene encodes CDR1 SGHTA and CDR2 FQGNSA. The germline V and J ends were trimmed by 5 bases and 5 bases, with 19 bases remaining between them. Written as DNA, the CDR3 is TGTGCCAGCAGCCCGCCCCCGGGAACAAGGGATCAGCCCCAGCATTTT. Residues: CASSPPPGTRDQPQHF.